The rows below give T cell receptor beta chains drawn from one sample of a study of CD8 T cells in ankylosing spondylitis. TCRdb fed the 5' RACE reads into MiXCR, producing one record per CDR3 protein. The sample holds around 770,000 distinct CDR3 sequences, under 20% seen once. The sample taken for sequencing was blood, either unsorted or a sorted T cell fraction (not recorded which). All receptors derive from a male donor with ankylosing spondylitis. CDR3s include the opening cysteine and the closing phenylalanine or tryptophan. Clone size, where shown, is once, few, many, or a class for clones that have expanded.

few,TRBJ2-2,TRBV12-3/TRBV12-4,CASTNRAGGTGELFF
.,TRBJ2-1,TRBV12-3/TRBV12-4,CASRWRDYNEQFF
.,TRBJ1-5,TRBV29-1,CSVTTGTDHQPQHF
few,TRBJ2-1,TRBV7-2,CASGGGGSYNEQFF
few,TRBJ2-1,TRBV20-1,CSARRVWGYNEQFF
few,TRBJ1-1,TRBV6-2/TRBV6-3,CASSYPAGPNEAFF
few,TRBJ2-2,TRBV20-1,CSARAAIAGELFF
few,TRBJ2-1,TRBV20-1,CSFQRGADNEQFF
few,TRBJ1-2,TRBV6-1,CASRDPPGQGVDYGYTF
few,TRBJ2-7,TRBV5-1,CASSFGPQSYEQYF
many,TRBJ2-7,TRBV11-2,CASSDLNSGRAYEQYF
few,TRBJ1-5,TRBV24-1,CATSDGYSNQPQHF
.,TRBJ2-3,TRBV20-1,CSARLPAGGPDTQYF
few,TRBJ2-2,TRBV7-2,CAIRRGASNTGELFF
.,TRBJ2-5,TRBV20-1,CSARDSGGEKETQYF
few,TRBJ1-2,TRBV12-3/TRBV12-4,CASRRTGRYGYTF
few,TRBJ2-3,TRBV7-9,CASSLQQGSYTDTQYF
.,TRBJ2-1,TRBV12-3/TRBV12-4,CASSYGGRVEQFF
few,TRBJ2-7,TRBV29-1,CSVVVGPLHEQYF
.,TRBJ1-2,TRBV2,CASRGQTSNYGYTF
few,TRBJ1-2,TRBV29-1,CSVDRGYTF
few,TRBJ2-7,TRBV7-8,CASSYGQGNSYEQYF
many,TRBJ2-1,TRBV12-3/TRBV12-4,CASRGARYSEQFF